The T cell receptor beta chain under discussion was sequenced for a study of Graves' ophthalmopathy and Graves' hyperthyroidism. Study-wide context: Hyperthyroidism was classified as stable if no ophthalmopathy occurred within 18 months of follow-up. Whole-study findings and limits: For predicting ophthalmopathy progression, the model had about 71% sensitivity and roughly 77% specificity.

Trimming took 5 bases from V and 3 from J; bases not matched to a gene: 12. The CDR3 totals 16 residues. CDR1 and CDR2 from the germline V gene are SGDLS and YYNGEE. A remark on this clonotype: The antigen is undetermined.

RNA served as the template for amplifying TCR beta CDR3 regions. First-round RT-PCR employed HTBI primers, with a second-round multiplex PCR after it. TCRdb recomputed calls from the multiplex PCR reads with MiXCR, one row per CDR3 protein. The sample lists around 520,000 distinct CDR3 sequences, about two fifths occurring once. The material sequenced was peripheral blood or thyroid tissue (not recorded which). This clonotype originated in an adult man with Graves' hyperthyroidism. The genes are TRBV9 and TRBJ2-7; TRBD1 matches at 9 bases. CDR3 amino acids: CASRPGTGRYGYEQYF. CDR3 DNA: TGTGCCAGCAGGCCCGGGACAGGGAGATATGGCTACGAGCAGTACTTC.